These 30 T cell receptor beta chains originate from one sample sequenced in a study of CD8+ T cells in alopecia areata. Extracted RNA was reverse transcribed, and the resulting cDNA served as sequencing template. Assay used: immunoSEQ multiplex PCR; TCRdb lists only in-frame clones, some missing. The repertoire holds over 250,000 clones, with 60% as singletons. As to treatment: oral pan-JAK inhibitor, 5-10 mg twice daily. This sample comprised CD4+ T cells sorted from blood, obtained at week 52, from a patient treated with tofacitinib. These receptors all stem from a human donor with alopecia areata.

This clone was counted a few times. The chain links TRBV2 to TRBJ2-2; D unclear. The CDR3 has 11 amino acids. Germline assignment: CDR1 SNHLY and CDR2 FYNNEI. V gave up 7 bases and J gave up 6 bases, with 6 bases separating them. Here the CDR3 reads CASTESGELFF. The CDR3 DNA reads TGTGCCAGCACCGAATCCGGGGAGCTGTTTTTT.

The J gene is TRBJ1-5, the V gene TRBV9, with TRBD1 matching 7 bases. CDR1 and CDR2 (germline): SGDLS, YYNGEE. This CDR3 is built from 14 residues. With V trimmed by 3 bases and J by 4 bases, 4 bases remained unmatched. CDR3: CASSADRVNQPQHF. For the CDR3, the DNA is TGTGCCAGCAGCGCAGACAGGGTTAATCAGCCCCAGCATTTT.

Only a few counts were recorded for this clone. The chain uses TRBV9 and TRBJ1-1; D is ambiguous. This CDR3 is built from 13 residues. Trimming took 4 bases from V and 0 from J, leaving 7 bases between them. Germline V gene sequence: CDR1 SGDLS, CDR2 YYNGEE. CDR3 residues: CASSPSMNTEAFF. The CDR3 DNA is TGTGCCAGCAGCCCCAGCATGAACACTGAAGCTTTCTTT.

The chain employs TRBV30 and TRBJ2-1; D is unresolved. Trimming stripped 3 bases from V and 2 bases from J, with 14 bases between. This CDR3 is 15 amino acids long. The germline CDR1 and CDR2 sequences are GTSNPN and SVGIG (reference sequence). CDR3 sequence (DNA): TGTGCCTGGAGATCATCGGGCCGCCCCTACAATGAGCAGTTCTTC. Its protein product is CAWRSSGRPYNEQFF.

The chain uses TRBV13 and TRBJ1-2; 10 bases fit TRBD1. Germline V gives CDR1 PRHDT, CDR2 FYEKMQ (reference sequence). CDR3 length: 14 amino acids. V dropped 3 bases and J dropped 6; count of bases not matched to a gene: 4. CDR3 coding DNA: TGTGCCAGCAGCTTCCGACAGGGGGCGAATGGCTACACCTTC. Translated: CASSFRQGANGYTF.

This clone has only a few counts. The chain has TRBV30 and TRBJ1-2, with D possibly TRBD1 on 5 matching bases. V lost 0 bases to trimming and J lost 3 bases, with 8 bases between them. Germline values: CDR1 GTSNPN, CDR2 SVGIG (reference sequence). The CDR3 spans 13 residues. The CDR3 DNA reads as TGTGCCTGGAGTGTAAGAGGGGACTATGGCTACACCTTC. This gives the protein CAWSVRGDYGYTF.

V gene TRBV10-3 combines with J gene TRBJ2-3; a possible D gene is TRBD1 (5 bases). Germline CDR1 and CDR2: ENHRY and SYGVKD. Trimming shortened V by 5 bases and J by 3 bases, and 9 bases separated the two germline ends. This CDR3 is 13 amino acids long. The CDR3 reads CAISQGETDTQYF. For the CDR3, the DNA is TGTGCCATCAGTCAGGGCGAAACAGATACGCAGTATTTT.

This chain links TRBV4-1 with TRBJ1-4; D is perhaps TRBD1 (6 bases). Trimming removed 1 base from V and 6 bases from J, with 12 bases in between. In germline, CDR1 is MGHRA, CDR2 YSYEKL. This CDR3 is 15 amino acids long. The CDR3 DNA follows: TGCGCCAGCAGCCAAGTGATGGCAGGGGATGAAAAACTGTTTTTT. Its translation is CASSQVMAGDEKLFF.

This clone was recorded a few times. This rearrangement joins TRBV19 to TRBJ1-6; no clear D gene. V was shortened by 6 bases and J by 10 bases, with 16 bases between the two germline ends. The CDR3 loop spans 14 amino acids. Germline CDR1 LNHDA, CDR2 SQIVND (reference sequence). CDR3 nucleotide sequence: TGTGCCAGTAGCCACGGGCGGGAAGGATCACCCCTCCACTTT. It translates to CASSHGREGSPLHF.

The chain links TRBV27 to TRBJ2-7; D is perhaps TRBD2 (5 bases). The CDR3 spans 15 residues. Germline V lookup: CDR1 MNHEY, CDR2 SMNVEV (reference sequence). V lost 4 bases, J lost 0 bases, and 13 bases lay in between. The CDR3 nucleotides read TGTGCCAGCAGTTCGAGGGCCTATATCTCCTACGAGCAGTACTTC. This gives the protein CASSSRAYISYEQYF.

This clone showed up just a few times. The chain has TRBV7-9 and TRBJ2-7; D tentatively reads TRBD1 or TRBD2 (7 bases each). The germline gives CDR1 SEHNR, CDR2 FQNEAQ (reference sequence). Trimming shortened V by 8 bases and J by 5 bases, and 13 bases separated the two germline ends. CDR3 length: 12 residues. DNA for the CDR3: TGTGCCAGCCAGGGGGGGAGCCACGAGCAGTACTTC. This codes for CASQGGSHEQYF.

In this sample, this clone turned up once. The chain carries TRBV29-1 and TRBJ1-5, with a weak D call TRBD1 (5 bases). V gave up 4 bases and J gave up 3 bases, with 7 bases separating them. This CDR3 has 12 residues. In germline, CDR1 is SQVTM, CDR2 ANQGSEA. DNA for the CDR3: TGCAGCGTTGGACAGATCAATCAGCCCCAGCATTTT. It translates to CSVGQINQPQHF.

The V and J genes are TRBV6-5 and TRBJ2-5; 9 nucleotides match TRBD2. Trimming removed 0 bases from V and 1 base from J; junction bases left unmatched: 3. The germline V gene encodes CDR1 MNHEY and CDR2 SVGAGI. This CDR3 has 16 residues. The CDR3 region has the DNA TGTGCCAGCAGTTACTCCAGTAGCGGGGGCCAAGAGACCCAGTACTTC. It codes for CASSYSSSGGQETQYF.

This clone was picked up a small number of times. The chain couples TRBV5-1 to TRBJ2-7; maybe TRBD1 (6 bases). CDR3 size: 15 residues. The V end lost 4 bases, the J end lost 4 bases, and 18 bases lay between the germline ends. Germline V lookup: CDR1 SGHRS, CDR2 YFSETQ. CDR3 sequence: CASSVLGDISYEQYF. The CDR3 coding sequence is TGCGCCAGCAGCGTCCTTGGGGACATATCTTACGAGCAGTACTTC.

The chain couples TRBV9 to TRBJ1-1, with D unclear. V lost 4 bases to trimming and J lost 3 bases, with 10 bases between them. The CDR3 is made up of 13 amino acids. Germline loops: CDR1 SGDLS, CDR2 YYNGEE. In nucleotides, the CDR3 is TGTGCCAGCAGCCCCCCGGCGCACACTGAAGCTTTCTTT. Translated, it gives CASSPPAHTEAFF.

The CDR3 sequence is CASSLAAYYNEQFF. In DNA form, the CDR3 reads TGCGCCAGCAGCTTGGCAGCCTACTACAATGAGCAGTTCTTC. The V gene is TRBV5-1, the J gene TRBJ2-1; D not resolved. CDR1 is SGHRS, CDR2 YFSETQ, per germline. Trimming shortened V by 0 bases and J by 3 bases, and 7 bases separated the two germline ends. The CDR3 covers 14 residues.

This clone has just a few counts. The CDR3 nucleotides read TGCGCCAGCAGCCAAGGGGTCCAAAGGGGGACCCAGTACTTC. Translated, it gives CASSQGVQRGTQYF. The rearrangement links TRBV4-1 to TRBJ2-5; D might be TRBD1 (5 bases). Between the trimmed V and J ends, which lost 1 base and 7 bases, there was a span of 13 bases. Germline values: CDR1 MGHRA, CDR2 YSYEKL. The CDR3 loop spans 14 amino acids.

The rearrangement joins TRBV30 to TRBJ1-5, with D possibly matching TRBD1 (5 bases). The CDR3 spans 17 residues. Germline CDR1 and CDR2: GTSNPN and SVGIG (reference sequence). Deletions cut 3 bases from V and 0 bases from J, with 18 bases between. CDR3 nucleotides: TGTGCCTGGAGCTGGCCAGGGAGCGGTTATAGCAATCAGCCCCAGCATTTT. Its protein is CAWSWPGSGYSNQPQHF.

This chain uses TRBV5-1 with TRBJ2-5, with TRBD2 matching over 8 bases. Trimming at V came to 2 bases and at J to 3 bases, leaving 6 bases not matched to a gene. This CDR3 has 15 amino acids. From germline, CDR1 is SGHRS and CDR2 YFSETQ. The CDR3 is CASSFSGLAKETQYF. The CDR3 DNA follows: TGCGCCAGCAGCTTCTCCGGACTAGCAAAAGAGACCCAGTACTTC.

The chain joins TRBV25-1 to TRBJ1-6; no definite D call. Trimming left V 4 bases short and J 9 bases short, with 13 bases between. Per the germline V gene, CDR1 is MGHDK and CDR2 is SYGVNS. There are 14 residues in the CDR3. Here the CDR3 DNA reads TGTGCCAGCAGTGTAGGAGGATTCGGTTCACCCCTCCACTTT. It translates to CASSVGGFGSPLHF.

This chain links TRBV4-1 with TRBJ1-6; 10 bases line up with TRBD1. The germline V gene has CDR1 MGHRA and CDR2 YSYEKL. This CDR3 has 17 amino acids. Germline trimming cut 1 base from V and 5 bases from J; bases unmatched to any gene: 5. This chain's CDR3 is CASSQGGTGVHNSPLHF. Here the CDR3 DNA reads TGCGCCAGCAGCCAAGGGGGGACAGGGGTCCATAATTCACCCCTCCACTTT.

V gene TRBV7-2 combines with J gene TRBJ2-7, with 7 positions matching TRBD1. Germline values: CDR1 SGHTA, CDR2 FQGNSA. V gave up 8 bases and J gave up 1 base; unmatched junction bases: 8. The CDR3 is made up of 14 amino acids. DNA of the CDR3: TGTGCCAGCGGCCGGGACAGTCTATCCTACGAGCAGTACTTC. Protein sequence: CASGRDSLSYEQYF. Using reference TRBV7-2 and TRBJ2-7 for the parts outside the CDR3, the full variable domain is GAGVSQSPSNKVTEKGKDVELRCDPISGHTALYWYRQSLGQGLEFLIYFQGNSAPDKSGLPSDRFSAERTGGSVSTLTIQRTQQEDSAVYLCASGRDSLSYEQYFGPGTRLTVT.

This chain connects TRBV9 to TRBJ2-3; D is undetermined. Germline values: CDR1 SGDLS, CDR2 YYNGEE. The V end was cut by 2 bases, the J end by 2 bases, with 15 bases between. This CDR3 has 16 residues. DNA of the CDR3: TGTGCCAGCAGCGTGGCCGATGGGCTAATCACAGATACGCAGTATTTT. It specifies CASSVADGLITDTQYF.

The CDR3 sequence is CASSPSTRNYGYTF. The CDR3 bases are TGTGCCAGCAGCCCATCGACACGAAACTATGGCTACACCTTC. The genes are TRBV7-6 and TRBJ1-2; D unresolved. The CDR3 sequence is 14 residues long. Germline-derived CDR1 and CDR2 are SGHVS and FNYEAQ. Trimming left V 5 bases short and J 2 bases short, with 12 bases between.

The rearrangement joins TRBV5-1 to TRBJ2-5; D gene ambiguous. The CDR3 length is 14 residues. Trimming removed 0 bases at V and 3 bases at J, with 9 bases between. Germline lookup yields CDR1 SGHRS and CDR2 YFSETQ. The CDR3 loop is CASSLASPEETQYF. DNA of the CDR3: TGCGCCAGCAGCTTGGCCAGCCCCGAAGAGACCCAGTACTTC.

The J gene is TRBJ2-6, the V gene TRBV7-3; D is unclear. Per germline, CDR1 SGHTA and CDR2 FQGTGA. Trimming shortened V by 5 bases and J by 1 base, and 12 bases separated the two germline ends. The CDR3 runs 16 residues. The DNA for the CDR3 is TGTGCCAGCAGCCCTGGGCCGCCTTCTGGGGCCAACGTCCTGACTTTC. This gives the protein CASSPGPPSGANVLTF.

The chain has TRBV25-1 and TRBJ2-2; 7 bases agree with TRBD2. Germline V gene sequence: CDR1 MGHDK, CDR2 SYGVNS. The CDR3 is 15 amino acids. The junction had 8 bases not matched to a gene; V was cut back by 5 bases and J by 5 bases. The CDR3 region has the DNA TGTGCCAGCAGTACCGGGACTAAGGGGACCGGGGAGCTGTTTTTT. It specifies CASSTGTKGTGELFF.

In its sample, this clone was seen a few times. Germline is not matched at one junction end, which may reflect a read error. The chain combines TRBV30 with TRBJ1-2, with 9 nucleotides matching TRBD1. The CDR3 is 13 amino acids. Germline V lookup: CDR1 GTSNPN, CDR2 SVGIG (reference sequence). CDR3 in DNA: TGTGCCCGGAGGGGACAGGGCCGGGCCGGCTACACCTTC. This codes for CARRGQGRAGYTF.

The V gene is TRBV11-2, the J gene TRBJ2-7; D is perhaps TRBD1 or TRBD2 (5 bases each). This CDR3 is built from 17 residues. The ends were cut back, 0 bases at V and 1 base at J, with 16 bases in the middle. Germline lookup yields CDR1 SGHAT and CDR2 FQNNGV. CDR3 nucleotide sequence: TGTGCCAGCAGCTTAGAAAGGGGACGGATTATTTCCTACGAGCAGTACTTC. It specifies CASSLERGRIISYEQYF.

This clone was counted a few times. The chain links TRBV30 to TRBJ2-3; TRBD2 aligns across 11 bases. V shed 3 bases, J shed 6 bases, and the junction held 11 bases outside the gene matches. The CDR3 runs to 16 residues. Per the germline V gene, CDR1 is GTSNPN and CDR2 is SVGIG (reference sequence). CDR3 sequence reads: CAWRDYSGGAVDTQYF. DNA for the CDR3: TGTGCCTGGAGGGACTATAGCGGGGGGGCGGTGGATACGCAGTATTTT.